This TCR beta chain was captured by sequencing in a study of blood T cells in healthy people across ages. Looking at the study overall: Every two T cells gave about one barcoded beta molecule via template switching. Study-wide results and caveats: Researchers deemed the diversity estimates from one million T cells underestimates. In older individuals, TCR beta diversity per million T cells was lower, falling roughly linearly with age. CMV status of donors was unknown, possibly confounding expanded clonotype changes.

The use of a sample-barcoded 5' primer and a J-beta primer mix characterized a second PCR of roughly 6 to 11 cycles. Using its own MiXCR run on the 5' RACE reads, TCRdb lists one record per CDR3 protein. This sample yields 1.5 million to 1.9 million distinct CDR3 sequences, of which less than 45% are seen a single time; over 3.5% belongs to the top ten. CDR3 length equals 14 residues. Germline assignment: CDR1 PRHDT and CDR2 FYEKMQ (reference sequence). Notes on this clonotype: Its antigen is not known.

This chain connects TRBV13 to TRBJ2-5; D is possibly TRBD1 or TRBD2 (5 bases each). Judging by the DNA end, TRBJ2-7 fits better; the J call may be wrong. The sample taken for sequencing was blood. The TCR comes from a woman aged 18 to 35 in good health. The CDR3: CASNIYRDPDEQYF. CDR3 DNA sequence: TGTGCCAGCAACATTTACCGGGACCCCGACGAGCAGTACTTC.